This T cell receptor beta chain comes out of a study of shared clonotypes between healthy human individuals. Losses at the gene ends were 4 bases for V and 2 bases for J; bases not matched to a gene: 4. CDR3 length: 15 residues. The germline V gene has CDR1 SGHVS and CDR2 FQNEAQ. Libraries were prepared by immunoSEQ multiplex PCR; TCRdb keeps only in-frame clonotypes and omits some of them. The table records approximately 840,000 clones, 90% to 97% of them present only once. Positive CCR7 selection of CD45RO-negative cells yielded the naive CD8 cells, and terminally differentiated effector memory CD45RA+ cells were excluded.

Material for sequencing was naive CD8+ T cells sorted from blood. This receptor was taken from a man between 25 and 39 years old in good health. The rearrangement joins TRBV7-8 to TRBJ2-7; 11 nucleotides line up with TRBD2. The CDR3 DNA sequence: TGTGCCAGCAGCTCGTTTAGCGGGAGGGCCTACGAGCAGTACTTC. This translates into CASSSFSGRAYEQYF. Full variable domain (outside the CDR3, taken from reference TRBV7-8 and TRBJ2-7): GAGVSQSPRYKVAKRGQDVALRCDPISGHVSLFWYQQALGQGPEFLTYFQNEAQLDKSGLPSDRFFAERPEGSVSTLKIQRTQQEDSAVYLCASSSFSGRAYEQYFGPGTRLTVT.